The source of this T cell receptor beta chain is a study of cytomegalovirus exposure and HLA in healthy donors. The study ran its PCR with 60 Vbeta and 13 Jbeta primers. Using immunoSEQ multiplex PCR, the repertoire was profiled, and TCRdb retains in-frame clones only, with some absent. The sample carries approximately 130,000 clones, roughly 80% recorded once. Trimming took 4 bases from V and 3 from J, leaving 9 bases between them. Germline lookup yields CDR1 SGHRS and CDR2 YFSETQ. The CDR3 has 13 residues. The sequencing input was PBMCs. This TCR was sampled from a man aged 50-59 years in good health and CMV-seronegative. J is TRBJ2-3 and V is TRBV5-1; D is undetermined. Written as DNA, the CDR3 is TGCGCCAGCAGCCTCGGGTTTACAGATACGCAGTATTTT. Translated: CASSLGFTDTQYF.